This T cell receptor (beta chain) emerged from a study of T cell changes during pregnancy in multiple sclerosis. Profiled with immunoSEQ multiplex PCR; TCRdb holds only in-frame clones, not every one. The table shows tens of thousands of clones, with under 95% occurring only once. This CDR3 is built from 18 residues. Trimming removed 6 bases from V and 4 bases from J; junction bases left unmatched: 16. Germline CDR1 is KGHSH and CDR2 is LQKENI. The chain joins TRBV18 to TRBJ1-1; TRBD1 agrees at 11 bases. Sample: peripheral blood, taken in the third trimester of pregnancy. This sequence was found in a female donor with multiple sclerosis, enrolled in a pregnancy study. The CDR3 spells CASSKQAAGQGAVTEAFF. The CDR3 DNA reads as TGTGCCAGCTCGAAACAAGCAGCCGGACAGGGGGCTGTCACTGAAGCTTTCTTT.